These 26 T cell receptor beta chains were sequenced from one sample in a study of beta chain features in type 1 diabetes. Investigators reverse transcribed all isolated RNA, so they sequenced expressed TCRB transcripts. Clones were sequenced by immunoSEQ multiplex PCR, and TCRdb holds only the in-frame ones, with some missing. The table includes about 650,000 clones, roughly an eighth detected once. Study results and caveats: Shortening that was moderate but significant affected the TCRB CDR3s of Type 1 diabetes patients in all four CD4+ subsets.

These receptors are not linked to any known antigen. Sequencing was carried out using naive CD4+ T cells from blood. The receptors were sampled from a man aged 30-40 years with type 1 diabetes.

This clone was counted between two and nine times. The rearrangement joins TRBV30 to TRBJ1-2; no definite D call. V gave up 0 bases and J gave up 3 bases, with 11 bases separating them. This CDR3 has 14 residues. Germline V CDR1 and CDR2: GTSNPN, SVGIG (reference sequence). CDR3 sequence (DNA): TGTGCCTGGAGTGTCGGGTCGGTTTACTATGGCTACACCTTC. Protein: CAWSVGSVYYGYTF.

The sample holds a few counts of this clone. The V call is TRBV10-3, the J call TRBJ1-4; D unclear. The CDR3 extends over 12 amino acids. Germline values: CDR1 ENHRY, CDR2 SYGVKD. Trimming cost V 3 bases and J 7 bases, with 6 bases left between them. This chain's CDR3 is CAISELREKLFF. The CDR3 bases are TGTGCCATCAGTGAACTTCGTGAAAAACTGTTTTTT.

This clone was seen a handful of times. The chain is built from TRBV9 and TRBJ2-1; D is perhaps TRBD1 or TRBD2 (5 bases each). Germline V gives CDR1 SGDLS, CDR2 YYNGEE. This CDR3 is 15 amino acids long. V lost 0 bases and J 6 bases, leaving 13 bases between the germline ends. The CDR3 region has the DNA TGTGCCAGCAGCGTAGTGGGACCAATGGGCAATGAGCAGTTCTTC. Its protein is CASSVVGPMGNEQFF. Filled out from reference TRBV9 and TRBJ2-1, the complete variable domain reads DSGVTQTPKHLITATGQRVTLRCSPRSGDLSVYWYQQSLDQGLQFLIQYYNGEERAKGNILERFSAQQFPDLHSELNLSSLELGDSALYFCASSVVGPMGNEQFFGPGTRLTVL.

This clone turned up a few times. This chain uses TRBV14 with TRBJ1-4; no reliable D call. The ends were cut back, 2 bases at V and 0 bases at J, with 10 bases in the middle. The CDR3 totals 16 residues. Germline assignment: CDR1 SGHDN and CDR2 FVKESK. CDR3 nucleotide sequence: TGTGCCAGCAGCCAATTCGGGAGCACAACTAATGAAAAACTGTTTTTT. Translated: CASSQFGSTTNEKLFF.

This clone was seen only a few times. Other DNA sequences within the sample encode an identical CDR3. The chain joins TRBV15 to TRBJ2-7, with D hard to call. The CDR3 consists of 13 residues. Germline V gene lookup returns CDR1 LNHNV and CDR2 YYDKDF (reference sequence). Between the trimmed V and J ends, which lost 1 base and 2 bases, there was a span of 6 bases. For the CDR3, the DNA is TGTGCCACCAGCAGAGGCCGAACCTACGAGCAGTACTTC. It encodes CATSRGRTYEQYF.

This clone was counted a few times. This chain links TRBV19 with TRBJ2-3; D possibly corresponds to TRBD2 (5 bases). The V end lost 6 bases, the J end lost 0 bases, and 10 bases lay between the germline ends. CDR1 is LNHDA and CDR2 is SQIVND in the germline V gene (reference sequence). There are 14 residues in the CDR3. CDR3 coding DNA: TGTGCCAGTAGCCTCCGGACTAGCACAGATACGCAGTATTTT. It translates to CASSLRTSTDTQYF.

With regard to this clone: At the DNA level, this CDR3 is encoded by other sequences in the same sample as well. V gene TRBV7-2 combines with J gene TRBJ2-7; D is unclear. This CDR3 is built from 12 residues. The germline V gene has CDR1 SGHTA and CDR2 FQGNSA. Trimming cost V 3 bases and J 4 bases, with 7 bases left between them. CDR3 loop: CASSLVGYEQYF. CDR3 bases: TGTGCCAGCAGCTTGGTGGGGTACGAGCAGTACTTC. The full variable domain, its missing parts supplied by reference TRBV7-2 and TRBJ2-7, is GAGVSQSPSNKVTEKGKDVELRCDPISGHTALYWYRQSLGQGLEFLIYFQGNSAPDKSGLPSDRFSAERTGGSVSTLTIQRTQQEDSAVYLCASSLVGYEQYFGPGTRLTVT.

In this sample, this clone turned up once. The J gene is TRBJ1-3, the V gene TRBV7-3; a possible D gene is TRBD1 (5 bases). The CDR3 is 15 amino acids. The V end lost 5 bases, the J end lost 4 bases, and 15 bases lay between the germline ends. Per the germline V gene, CDR1 is SGHTA and CDR2 is FQGTGA. CDR3 nucleotide sequence: TGTGCCAGCAGCCCTGCTGCGGGACCCGGAAACACCATATATTTT. It codes for CASSPAAGPGNTIYF.

In this sample, this clone turned up a few times. V usage is TRBV6-5 and J usage is TRBJ1-4, with a possible D match to TRBD1 (6 bases). Per germline, CDR1 MNHEY and CDR2 SVGAGI. CDR3 size: 14 residues. The V and J ends lost 5 bases and 10 bases respectively, with 17 bases between them. The CDR3 reads CASSNRVAAGKLFF. Here the CDR3 DNA reads TGTGCCAGCAGTAACAGGGTCGCGGCGGGAAAACTGTTTTTT.

The chain employs TRBV9 and TRBJ2-3, with 7 bases identical to TRBD2. Germline V gene data show CDR1 as SGDLS and CDR2 as YYNGEE. V lost 3 bases to trimming and J lost 2 bases; unmatched junction nucleotides: 6. The CDR3 covers 15 residues. CDR3 in amino acids: CASSALSGTTDTQYF. Here the CDR3 DNA reads TGTGCCAGCAGCGCCTTAAGCGGGACCACAGATACGCAGTATTTT.

This chain connects TRBV29-1 to TRBJ2-7, with D maybe TRBD1 (6 bases). Trimming left V 4 bases short and J 2 bases short, with 15 bases between. CDR1 is SQVTM and CDR2 is ANQGSEA in the germline V gene. The CDR3 is made up of 14 amino acids. The CDR3 loop reads CSVADQGFPYEQYF. The CDR3 nucleotides are TGCAGCGTTGCCGACCAGGGGTTTCCCTACGAGCAGTACTTC.

In the case of this clone: Other DNA sequences in this specimen translate into the identical CDR3. The V gene is TRBV29-1, the J gene TRBJ1-2, with D possibly being TRBD1 (5 bases). The V gene lost 6 bases and the J gene lost 6 bases, with 20 bases spanning the gap. Germline values: CDR1 SQVTM, CDR2 ANQGSEA. This CDR3 has 14 amino acids. The CDR3 sequence is CSVKGDMFGDGYTF. CDR3 nucleotides: TGCAGCGTAAAAGGGGATATGTTTGGAGATGGCTACACCTTC. Combining the CDR3 with reference TRBV29-1 and TRBJ1-2 gives the whole variable domain SAVISQKPSRDICQRGTSLTIQCQVDSQVTMMFWYRQQPGQSLTLIATANQGSEATYESGFVIDKFPISRPNLTFSTLTVSNMSPEDSSIYLCSVKGDMFGDGYTFGSGTRLTVV.

The genes are TRBV4-3 and TRBJ2-3; 8 bases match TRBD1. With V trimmed by 0 bases and J by 4 bases, 15 bases remained unmatched. Germline CDR1 is LGHNA and CDR2 is YSLEER. CDR3 length: 19 amino acids. In nucleotides, the CDR3 is TGCGCCAGCAGCCAAGATCGGCCAGGGGGCCGCGTGTACTCAGATACGCAGTATTTT. Its translation is CASSQDRPGGRVYSDTQYF.

The rearrangement links TRBV5-4 to TRBJ2-2; maybe TRBD2 (5 bases). This CDR3 has 14 amino acids. The ends were cut back, 10 bases at V and 6 bases at J, with 19 bases in the middle. In germline, CDR1 is SGHNT, CDR2 YYREEE (reference sequence). The chain's CDR3 is CAVGNVREAGELFF. For the CDR3, the DNA is TGTGCCGTCGGAAATGTACGGGAAGCCGGGGAGCTGTTTTTT.

This clone came up a few times. The chain uses TRBV4-2 and TRBJ2-7, with D uncertain. Germline V gene sequence: CDR1 LGHNA, CDR2 YNFKEQ. The V end lost 0 bases, the J end lost 4 bases, and 10 bases lay between the germline ends. The CDR3 is 14 amino acids. The CDR3 DNA follows: TGTGCCAGCAGCCAAGATTTAGAGGCTTACGAGCAGTACTTC. Protein product: CASSQDLEAYEQYF.

The sample holds one count of this clone. J is TRBJ1-5 and V is TRBV6-6; D may be TRBD1 (5 bases). The CDR3 has 15 residues. The germline CDR1 and CDR2 sequences are MNHNY and SVGAGI (reference sequence). V lost 2 bases, J lost 5 bases, and 13 bases lay in between. The DNA for the CDR3 is TGTGCCAGCAGTTACGGCGGCAGGGCTCATCAGCCCCAGCATTTT. Protein sequence: CASSYGGRAHQPQHF.

The V and J genes are TRBV2 and TRBJ2-2; D unresolved. The germline V gene encodes CDR1 SNHLY and CDR2 FYNNEI. CDR3 length equals 14 residues. V lost 2 bases to trimming and J lost 6 bases, with 10 bases between them. CDR3 DNA sequence: TGTGCCAGCAGTGAATCGTCACCCTCCGGGGAGCTGTTTTTT. Residues: CASSESSPSGELFF.

CDR3 DNA sequence: TGTGCCAGCAGCTTAAGCGCAGGGGACACCAACAATCAGCCCCAGCATTTT. Its translation is CASSLSAGDTNNQPQHF. This chain connects TRBV13 to TRBJ1-5, with TRBD1 as a possible D gene (6 bases). From germline, CDR1 is PRHDT and CDR2 FYEKMQ (reference sequence). This CDR3 has 17 residues. The V and J ends lost 2 bases and 3 bases respectively, with 17 bases between them.

V usage is TRBV4-3 and J usage is TRBJ1-1; D ambiguous. V was cut by 4 bases and J by 4 bases, with 16 bases left in between. This CDR3 is 15 amino acids long. Germline CDR1 is LGHNA and CDR2 is YSLEER. This chain's CDR3 is CASSLTYEWGTEAFF. Written as DNA, the CDR3 is TGCGCCAGCAGCCTGACTTATGAGTGGGGCACTGAAGCTTTCTTT.

This clone was observed a handful of times. The chain links TRBV29-1 to TRBJ2-1, with TRBD1 identical over 7 bases. J lost 6 bases, V lost 7 bases, and 6 bases had no gene match. Germline lookup yields CDR1 SQVTM and CDR2 ANQGSEA. This CDR3 has 12 amino acids. Here the CDR3 DNA reads TGCAGCGGCCGGGACAGCTTCAATGAGCAGTTCTTC. It specifies CSGRDSFNEQFF.

The chain combines TRBV29-1 with TRBJ2-7; 10 bases agree with TRBD1. This CDR3 is built from 12 residues. V shed 4 bases and J 6 bases; nucleotides not matched to a gene: 3. From germline, CDR1 is SQVTM and CDR2 ANQGSEA. The CDR3 DNA sequence: TGCAGCGTTGGGGGACAGGGGTTCGAGCAGTACTTC. Protein: CSVGGQGFEQYF.

This clone appeared a few times. This chain uses TRBV9 with TRBJ1-1; no definite D call. Germline CDR1 and CDR2: SGDLS and YYNGEE. Trimming pared 4 bases from V and 1 base from J, leaving 11 bases between. The CDR3 is 14 amino acids. The CDR3 sequence: CASSSTGWNTEAFF. In DNA, the CDR3 is TGTGCCAGCAGCAGTACGGGCTGGAACACTGAAGCTTTCTTT.

V and J are TRBV2 and TRBJ2-3; D tentatively fits TRBD1 or TRBD2 (5 bases each). V lost 3 bases, J lost 0 bases, and 13 bases lay in between. The CDR3 totals 16 residues. Germline values: CDR1 SNHLY, CDR2 FYNNEI. The CDR3 spells CASSDWGSTSTDTQYF. The DNA of the CDR3 is TGTGCCAGCAGTGATTGGGGGTCAACTAGCACAGATACGCAGTATTTT.

The V gene is TRBV5-1, the J gene TRBJ1-3; D unresolved. Germline CDR1 and CDR2: SGHRS and YFSETQ. The V end lost 0 bases, the J end lost 0 bases, and 10 bases lay between the germline ends. This CDR3 region has 16 residues. DNA of the CDR3: TGCGCCAGCAGCTTGGGGCAGGCCATCTCTGGAAACACCATATATTTT. It specifies CASSLGQAISGNTIYF. Complete variable domain (other parts from reference TRBV5-1 and TRBJ1-3): KAGVTQTPRYLIKTRGQQVTLSCSPISGHRSVSWYQQTPGQGLQFLFEYFSETQRNKGNFPGRFSGRQFSNSRSEMNVSTLELGDSALYLCASSLGQAISGNTIYFGEGSWLTVV.

This clone was detected a few times. This sequence joins TRBV4-2 and TRBJ2-1; D is tentatively TRBD1 or TRBD2 (5 bases each). V lost 4 bases, J lost 5 bases, and 12 bases lay in between. This CDR3 contains 14 residues. Germline V gene lookup returns CDR1 LGHNA and CDR2 YNFKEQ. The CDR3 DNA sequence: TGTGCCAGCAGCCTAGGGACCTTTGACAATGAGCAGTTCTTC. Translating it yields CASSLGTFDNEQFF.

There are a few counts of this clone. This rearrangement joins TRBV7-2 to TRBJ2-5; possibly TRBD1 for D (6 bases). Germline-derived CDR1 and CDR2 are SGHTA and FQGNSA. V gave up 4 bases and J gave up 5 bases, with 14 bases separating them. This CDR3 is built from 14 residues. CDR3 coding DNA: TGTGCCAGCAGCTATCAGGGGTTGGGGGAGACCCAGTACTTC. Translated, it gives CASSYQGLGETQYF.